This T cell receptor (beta chain) was retrieved from a study of blood T cells in healthy people across ages. A second 7 to 11 cycle PCR used barcoded and J-beta primers. TCRdb re-derived calls from the 5' RACE reads in MiXCR, one entry per CDR3 protein. The repertoire includes 380,000 or so distinct CDR3 sequences, about 49% of them detected once, and under 65% sits in the top ten. V trimming: 8 bases; J trimming: 4 bases; junction bases outside the gene matches: 3. The length of the CDR3 is 12 residues. In germline, CDR1 is DFQATT, CDR2 SNEGSKA (reference sequence). About 9.6 milliliters of peripheral blood were drawn from each donor into EDTA-treated tubes. As regards this clonotype: Its specificity is not known.

Whole-study results and caveats: As age increased, TCR beta diversity per million T cells fell in a roughly linear fashion.

What was sequenced was blood. The gene calls are TRBV20-1 and TRBJ2-3; 10 positions match TRBD2. The TCR was taken from a man aged 55 to 70 in good health. CDR3 nucleotide sequence: TGCAGTTGCGGGACTAGCGCAGATACGCAGTATTTT. It encodes CSCGTSADTQYF.